The next 20 T cell receptor beta chains were all read from a single sample in a study of T cell responses to AZD1222 COVID-19 vaccine. Produced via immunoSEQ multiplex PCR; TCRdb's table is partial and in-frame only. Among 75,000 to 100,000 clones listed, over 75% were seen once. The starting material was peripheral blood, obtained on day 0 of AZD1222 vaccination. The receptors derive from an adult in good health.

This rearrangement joins TRBV10-3 to TRBJ1-2; TRBD1 matches at 7 bases. The CDR3 extends over 13 amino acids. V was clipped by 10 bases and J by 4 bases; unmatched bases: 9. The germline CDR1 and CDR2 sequences are ENHRY and SYGVKD. This CDR3 is CATETGNLYGYTF. CDR3 DNA sequence: TGTGCCACCGAGACAGGGAATCTCTATGGCTACACCTTC.

As DNA, the CDR3 is TGCAGTGCTAGTTCCCTAAGCGGTGCTTACGAGCAGTACTTC. Translation: CSASSLSGAYEQYF. The rearrangement uses TRBV20-1 and TRBJ2-7; tentatively, D is TRBD2 (5 bases). Germline CDR1 reads DFQATT; CDR2 reads SNEGSKA (reference sequence). The V gene lost 3 bases and the J gene lost 4 bases, with 16 bases spanning the gap. The CDR3 consists of 14 residues.

The chain combines TRBV19 with TRBJ1-1, with 9 nucleotides matching TRBD1. V was clipped by 6 bases and J by 10 bases; unmatched bases: 15. The CDR3 runs 15 residues. Germline assignment: CDR1 LNHDA and CDR2 SQIVND (reference sequence). The CDR3 loop reads CASSSPGQGNYGAFF. The CDR3 DNA is TGTGCCAGTAGCTCACCGGGACAGGGCAACTACGGAGCTTTCTTT.

This clone was counted only a few times. The chain has TRBV7-9 and TRBJ1-1; the D is unclear. CDR1 and CDR2 from the germline V gene are SEHNR and FQNEAQ (reference sequence). The V end lost 1 base, the J end lost 0 bases, and 3 bases lay between the germline ends. The CDR3 loop spans 13 amino acids. The CDR3 nucleotides are TGTGCCAGCAGCTTAGATATGAACACTGAAGCTTTCTTT. It translates to CASSLDMNTEAFF.

This clone was seen only once. V and J are TRBV7-2 and TRBJ1-5; D uncertain. Trimming removed 0 bases from V and 2 bases from J, with 11 bases in between. There are 16 residues in the CDR3. Germline-derived CDR1 and CDR2 are SGHTA and FQGNSA. The CDR3 spells CASSLAAGVGNQPQHF. The DNA for the CDR3 is TGTGCCAGCAGCTTAGCGGCTGGGGTTGGCAATCAGCCCCAGCATTTT. The full variable domain, in which reference TRBV7-2 and TRBJ1-5 provide the parts outside the CDR3, is GAGVSQSPSNKVTEKGKDVELRCDPISGHTALYWYRQSLGQGLEFLIYFQGNSAPDKSGLPSDRFSAERTGGSVSTLTIQRTQQEDSAVYLCASSLAAGVGNQPQHFGDGTRLSIL.

The chain carries TRBV12-3 or TRBV12-4 and TRBJ2-7; the D is unclear. CDR3 length: 12 residues. Between the trimmed V and J ends, which lost 6 bases and 4 bases, there was a span of 10 bases. The CDR3 protein is CASSPERYEQYF. CDR3 coding DNA: TGTGCCAGCAGCCCAGAAAGGTACGAGCAGTACTTC.

The chain combines TRBV9 with TRBJ2-7, with 8 bases lining up with TRBD1. The ends lost 3 bases at V and 7 bases at J; junction bases unmatched: 12. Germline lookup yields CDR1 SGDLS and CDR2 YYNGEE. There are 15 residues in the CDR3. The CDR3 sequence is CASSDRQGKSREQYF. Written as DNA, the CDR3 is TGTGCCAGCAGCGACAGACAGGGGAAGTCGCGGGAGCAGTACTTC. Full variable domain (rest looked up from reference TRBV9 and TRBJ2-7): DSGVTQTPKHLITATGQRVTLRCSPRSGDLSVYWYQQSLDQGLQFLIQYYNGEERAKGNILERFSAQQFPDLHSELNLSSLELGDSALYFCASSDRQGKSREQYFGPGTRLTVT.

J is TRBJ2-6 and V is TRBV6-5; no definite D call. Germline lookup yields CDR1 MNHEY and CDR2 SVGAGI. Trimming took 6 bases from V and 0 from J, leaving 9 bases between them. The CDR3 length is 15 residues. CDR3 DNA: TGTGCCAGCAGCGACGACGTCTCTGGGGCCAACGTCCTGACTTTC. Residues: CASSDDVSGANVLTF.

The chain joins TRBV27 to TRBJ1-5, with 7 nucleotides matching TRBD1. V lost 10 bases to trimming and J lost 2 bases; unmatched junction nucleotides: 8. The CDR3 sequence is 14 residues long. Germline CDR1 and CDR2: MNHEY and SMNVEV (reference sequence). The CDR3 loop is CATRQGFGNQPQHF. CDR3 DNA sequence: TGTGCCACCCGACAGGGTTTTGGCAATCAGCCCCAGCATTTT.

The rearrangement uses TRBV7-9 and TRBJ2-2; 10 nucleotides match TRBD1. Looked up from germline, CDR1 is SEHNR and CDR2 is FQNEAQ (reference sequence). The CDR3 is 16 amino acids. V lost 5 bases, J lost 6 bases, and 9 bases stayed unmatched. The DNA of the CDR3 is TGTGCCAGCAGCATTACTCGGGACAGGGGACCCGGGGAGCTGTTTTTT. It yields the protein CASSITRDRGPGELFF.

This chain links TRBV2 with TRBJ2-1, with D maybe TRBD1 (5 bases). From germline, CDR1 is SNHLY and CDR2 FYNNEI. V shed 4 bases and J shed 6 bases, with 16 bases lying between them. This CDR3 spans 15 amino acids. CDR3 in DNA: TGTGCCAGCAGTGGGTGGGCGGACACTGCCAATGAGCAGTTCTTC. Amino acid sequence: CASSGWADTANEQFF. Full variable domain (remainder filled in from reference TRBV2 and TRBJ2-1): EPEVTQTPSHQVTQMGQEVILRCVPISNHLYFYWYRQILGQKVEFLVSFYNNEISEKSEIFDDQFSVERPDGSNFTLKIRSTKLEDSAMYFCASSGWADTANEQFFGPGTRLTVL.

The V and J genes are TRBV7-2 and TRBJ2-1; D uncertain. Germline V gives CDR1 SGHTA, CDR2 FQGNSA. V was clipped by 3 bases and J by 5 bases, with 17 bases between them. The CDR3 loop spans 16 amino acids. Here the CDR3 DNA reads TGTGCCAGCAGCTTCCTGACTGGCGATGGGAACAATGAGCAGTTCTTC. Protein: CASSFLTGDGNNEQFF.

This sequence joins TRBV27 and TRBJ1-1; D perhaps matches TRBD1 (6 bases). The germline V gene encodes CDR1 MNHEY and CDR2 SMNVEV (reference sequence). The V gene lost 2 bases and the J gene lost 4 bases, with 11 bases spanning the gap. The CDR3 has 14 amino acids. This chain's CDR3 is CASSLQGFGTEAFF. The CDR3 DNA sequence: TGTGCCAGCAGTTTACAGGGGTTCGGCACTGAAGCTTTCTTT.

The rearrangement uses TRBV18 and TRBJ2-5; D remains unclear. Trimming left V 6 bases short and J 1 base short, with 3 bases between. Germline V gene data show CDR1 as KGHSH and CDR2 as LQKENI. This CDR3 is 11 amino acids long. DNA of the CDR3: TGTGCCAGCTCTTTCCAAGAGACCCAGTACTTC. Amino acids: CASSFQETQYF.

The chain has TRBV25-1 and TRBJ1-5, with a possible D match to TRBD1 (5 bases). Per germline, CDR1 MGHDK and CDR2 SYGVNS. The CDR3 runs to 14 residues. V was shortened by 8 bases and J by 4 bases, with 15 bases between the two germline ends. The CDR3 loop reads CASSPGPVNQPQHF. In DNA form, the CDR3 reads TGTGCCAGCTCCCCGGGGCCTGTGAATCAGCCCCAGCATTTT.

The rearrangement uses TRBV7-9 and TRBJ1-4, with D possibly being TRBD1 (5 bases). With 5 bases removed from V and 5 bases from J, the gap between germline ends came to 9 bases. In germline, CDR1 is SEHNR, CDR2 FQNEAQ (reference sequence). The CDR3 has 13 amino acids. The CDR3: CASSRGRNEKLFF. CDR3 nucleotide sequence: TGTGCCAGCAGCAGGGGCAGAAATGAAAAACTGTTTTTT.

The chain recombines TRBV3-1 (or the pseudogene TRBV3-2) with TRBJ2-7; maybe TRBD2 (7 bases). The CDR3 covers 12 residues. The germline V gene encodes CDR1 LGHDT and CDR2 YNNKEL (reference sequence). V lost 8 bases and J lost 4, with 12 bases in between. The CDR3 sequence: CASGGGGYEQYF. Written as DNA, the CDR3 is TGTGCCAGCGGAGGGGGGGGATACGAGCAGTACTTC.

The chain has TRBV27 and TRBJ1-1; 7 nucleotides align to TRBD1. Germline V gives CDR1 MNHEY, CDR2 SMNVEV (reference sequence). V trimming: 6 bases; J trimming: 1 base; junction bases outside the gene matches: 8. There are 15 residues in the CDR3. This CDR3 reads CASRRAGTANTEAFF. The CDR3 DNA follows: TGTGCCAGCAGGCGCGCTGGGACAGCGAACACTGAAGCTTTCTTT.

The gene calls are TRBV2 and TRBJ1-5, with 9 bases identical to TRBD1. V dropped 5 bases and J dropped 5; count of bases not matched to a gene: 10. The CDR3 has 16 amino acids. CDR1 is SNHLY, CDR2 FYNNEI, per germline. The CDR3 loop reads CASSSVQGAIDQPQHF. The CDR3 DNA reads TGTGCCAGCAGTTCCGTACAGGGGGCCATTGATCAGCCCCAGCATTTT.

This clone was observed a handful of times. The chain has TRBV12-3 or TRBV12-4 and TRBJ1-4; TRBD1 is a possible D gene (5 bases). The ends were cut back, 10 bases at V and 3 bases at J, with 12 bases in the middle. The length of the CDR3 is 13 residues. CDR3 residues: CATSTGANEKLFF. CDR3 DNA sequence: TGTGCCACTTCGACGGGGGCTAATGAAAAACTGTTTTTT.